Sequencing of this T cell receptor (beta chain) was carried out in a study of blood T cell repertoires in COVID-19. Whole-study context: The United States, Italy and Spain provided the acute and convalescent COVID-19 samples. Sources were T cells, B-cell-depleted T cells, or PBMCs; the material itself was cDNA or gDNA.

Trimming took 3 bases from V and 1 from J; bases not matched to a gene: 3. There are 17 residues in the CDR3. Germline assignment: CDR1 SGHAT and CDR2 FQNNGV. Original processing notes: Nucleated cell number was recorded as an estimate derived from reference gene primer amplification. The repertoire was sequenced with immunoSEQ multiplex PCR; TCRdb's copy has only in-frame clones and lacks some. V and J calls and clone size are those listed in that table; D and trimming were worked out from the DNA. The sample has roughly 150,000 clones, over 75% seen once; the top ten hold 35% to 45%. The chain links TRBV11-2 to TRBJ2-3; 14 bases fit TRBD2. The sequencing input was peripheral blood. The receptor was isolated from a human donor in a cohort sampled during active COVID-19. DNA of the CDR3: TGTGCCAGCAGCTTCCGACTAGCGGGAGGGGGCACAGATACGCAGTATTTT. It is translated as CASSFRLAGGGTDTQYF.